The 27 T cell receptor beta chains below come from one sample, sequenced in a study of blood T cell repertoires in COVID-19. Assay used: immunoSEQ multiplex PCR; TCRdb lists only in-frame clones, some missing. The table lists about 210,000 clones, approximately 86% of them singletons. Specimen: peripheral blood. Receptor source: a man younger than 35 with active or convalescent COVID-19.

The chain employs TRBV9 and TRBJ1-6; D unresolved. Trimming pared 0 bases from V and 0 bases from J, leaving 10 bases between. Per germline, CDR1 SGDLS and CDR2 YYNGEE. This CDR3 spans 17 amino acids. This CDR3 is CASSVAFRVSYNSPLHF. CDR3 sequence (DNA): TGTGCCAGCAGCGTAGCTTTTCGAGTCTCCTATAATTCACCCCTCCACTTT.

The chain carries TRBV7-2 and TRBJ2-1; 7 nucleotides match TRBD2. The CDR3 runs to 14 residues. The junction had 8 bases not matched to a gene; V was cut back by 0 bases and J by 12 bases. The germline V gene encodes CDR1 SGHTA and CDR2 FQGNSA. Here the CDR3 DNA reads TGTGCCAGCAGCTTAGCTAGTTTTTCGGGAGGGCAGTTCTTC. It translates to CASSLASFSGGQFF.

This sequence joins TRBV27 and TRBJ1-5; 7 bases are a match to TRBD1. This CDR3 has 15 residues. CDR1 and CDR2 (germline): MNHEY, SMNVEV (reference sequence). V dropped 6 bases and J dropped 6; count of bases not matched to a gene: 11. The CDR3 DNA is TGTGCCAGCAGGCGAGGGGGCTCGGCTATTCAGCCCCAGCATTTT. It encodes CASRRGGSAIQPQHF.

The genes are TRBV12-5 and TRBJ2-6; the D gene is possibly TRBD1 (5 bases). This CDR3 region has 18 residues. Germline-derived CDR1 and CDR2 are LGHNT and FRNRAP. Trimming removed 3 bases from V and 0 bases from J, with 15 bases in between. Written as DNA, the CDR3 is TGTGCTAGTGGTTTCATGACAGAACTAAGCTCTGGGGCCAACGTCCTGACTTTC. It encodes CASGFMTELSSGANVLTF.

The V gene is TRBV10-3, the J gene TRBJ1-2, with D maybe TRBD1 (5 bases). CDR1 is ENHRY and CDR2 is SYGVKD in the germline V gene. The CDR3 consists of 16 residues. With 2 bases removed from V and 8 bases from J, the gap between germline ends came to 21 bases. The CDR3 coding sequence is TGTGCCATCAGTGAGACGAACTCGGACGGGGGGAAAGGCTACACCTTC. Its protein product is CAISETNSDGGKGYTF.

The chain couples TRBV28 to TRBJ1-1; no reliable D call. V lost 6 bases to trimming and J lost 11 bases, with 16 bases between them. Germline-derived CDR1 and CDR2 are MDHEN and SYDVKM. The CDR3 contains 12 residues. The CDR3 here is CASSLVAFEAFF. The DNA of the CDR3 is TGTGCCAGCAGCTTGGTCGCTTTCGAGGCTTTCTTT.

The chain combines TRBV18 with TRBJ1-1; D is unclear. This CDR3 has 15 amino acids. V lost 1 base, J lost 3 bases, and 12 bases lay in between. CDR1 is KGHSH and CDR2 is LQKENI in the germline V gene. The CDR3 DNA follows: TGTGCCAGCTCACCACAGGCGGTTGTGGACACTGAAGCTTTCTTT. Residues: CASSPQAVVDTEAFF.

This rearrangement joins TRBV24-1 to TRBJ2-5, with 8 bases lining up with TRBD2. V dropped 5 bases and J dropped 5; count of bases not matched to a gene: 0. The germline CDR1 and CDR2 sequences are KGHDR and SFDVKD. CDR3 size: 12 residues. The CDR3 loop reads CATSAGGETQYF. The CDR3 region has the DNA TGTGCCACCAGTGCGGGAGGGGAGACCCAGTACTTC.

This clone was recorded only once. In DNA, the CDR3 is TGTGCCAGCAGCCGGGACAGCAGGAATTCACCCCTCCACTTT. As protein: CASSRDSRNSPLHF. This rearrangement joins TRBV3-1 (or the pseudogene TRBV3-2) to TRBJ1-6; TRBD1 aligns across 7 bases. CDR1 is LGHDT and CDR2 is YNNKEL in the germline V gene (reference sequence). The CDR3 consists of 14 residues. J was trimmed by 7 bases and V by 4 bases; bases with no gene match: 4.

The chain recombines TRBV27 with TRBJ1-2; maybe TRBD1 (6 bases). The germline V gene encodes CDR1 MNHEY and CDR2 SMNVEV (reference sequence). The CDR3 covers 16 residues. Trimming cost V 9 bases and J 0 bases, with 20 bases left between them. CDR3 in amino acids: CASSRGGRITNYGYTF. The CDR3 DNA reads as TGTGCCAGTAGTAGGGGGGGCAGGATTACTAACTATGGCTACACCTTC.

V and J are TRBV10-3 and TRBJ1-3; D unclear. Germline V lookup: CDR1 ENHRY, CDR2 SYGVKD. The V and J ends lost 6 bases and 0 bases respectively, with 12 bases between them. The CDR3 covers 15 residues. The CDR3, as DNA: TGTGCCATCAGAACCTCCCGGGGCTCTGGAAACACCATATATTTT. This codes for CAIRTSRGSGNTIYF.

The chain uses TRBV10-1 and TRBJ2-1; weak D call: TRBD2 (6 bases). Germline V lookup: CDR1 WNHNN, CDR2 SYGVQD (reference sequence). V lost 2 bases, J lost 5 bases, and 13 bases lay in between. The CDR3 is 15 residues long. The CDR3 sequence: CASSEPGGLNNEQFF. CDR3 bases: TGCGCCAGCAGTGAGCCCGGGGGACTGAACAATGAGCAGTTCTTC.

The V gene is TRBV25-1, the J gene TRBJ1-1; D is ambiguous. Germline CDR1 MGHDK, CDR2 SYGVNS. The ends were cut back, 3 bases at V and 11 bases at J, with 16 bases in the middle. The CDR3 covers 13 residues. The CDR3 bases are TGTGCCAGCAGTGATCCAACTTTAAATCTCGCTTTCTTT. Translated, it gives CASSDPTLNLAFF.

This sequence joins TRBV20-1 and TRBJ2-1; 10 bases agree with TRBD2. V was pared by 3 bases and J by 3 bases, with 26 bases of the junction left unmatched. CDR3 size: 22 residues. Germline values: CDR1 DFQATT, CDR2 SNEGSKA (reference sequence). The CDR3 sequence: CSASMTPSLAGDRSRYYNEQFF. CDR3 coding DNA: TGCAGTGCTAGTATGACCCCCTCGCTAGCGGGAGACCGCTCGAGATACTACAATGAGCAGTTCTTC.

CDR3: CASSLSTYGYTF. DNA for the CDR3: TGTGCCAGCAGCCTGAGTACTTATGGCTACACCTTC. The J gene is TRBJ1-2, the V gene TRBV5-8; D is undetermined. The germline gives CDR1 SGHTS, CDR2 YDEGEE. The CDR3 is 12 amino acids. The ends were cut back, 4 bases at V and 5 bases at J, with 9 bases in the middle.

CDR3 sequence (DNA): TGTGCCAGCAGGAAACAGGGAAGGGTCGGGGAGCTGTTTTTT. It is translated as CASRKQGRVGELFF. The rearrangement uses TRBV27 and TRBJ2-2, with D possibly being TRBD1 (6 bases). The CDR3 spans 14 residues. V was pared by 6 bases and J by 7 bases, with 15 bases between. Germline values: CDR1 MNHEY, CDR2 SMNVEV (reference sequence).

The DNA of the CDR3 is TGTGCCAGCAGCCGTGTCCGCGGGAGGGAACCCACAGATACGCAGTATTTT. Protein sequence: CASSRVRGREPTDTQYF. The chain links TRBV7-8 to TRBJ2-3; 9 nucleotides agree with TRBD2. This CDR3 spans 17 amino acids. J gave up 2 bases and V 5 bases, and 11 bases lay outside the gene matches. Germline CDR1 SGHVS, CDR2 FQNEAQ.

The sample holds a few counts of this clone. The V and J genes are TRBV25-1 and TRBJ2-7; D is possibly TRBD2 (6 bases). The ends were cut back, 3 bases at V and 0 bases at J, with 18 bases in the middle. Germline V gives CDR1 MGHDK, CDR2 SYGVNS. The CDR3 runs to 17 residues. CDR3 sequence (DNA): TGTGCCAGCAGTGACCGCTCGCCGACGGGAGACTCCTACGAGCAGTACTTC. Its translation is CASSDRSPTGDSYEQYF.

The chain is built from TRBV2 and TRBJ2-7, with a weak D call TRBD2 (5 bases). CDR1 and CDR2 from the germline V gene are SNHLY and FYNNEI. V lost 5 bases and J lost 10, with 15 bases in between. CDR3 size: 12 residues. The CDR3 nucleotides read TGTGCCAGCAGTTTGGGCAGAGCGGAACAGTACTTC. Amino acid sequence: CASSLGRAEQYF.

This clone was counted between two and nine times. The gene calls are TRBV27 and TRBJ2-1; 9 bases are a match to TRBD1. Germline CDR1 reads MNHEY; CDR2 reads SMNVEV (reference sequence). The CDR3 has 17 residues. J gave up 9 bases and V 3 bases, and 15 bases lay outside the gene matches. CDR3 residues: CASSFYPPGQGESEQFF. Written as DNA, the CDR3 is TGTGCCAGCAGTTTCTACCCACCGGGACAGGGTGAGTCTGAGCAGTTCTTC.

The chain combines TRBV19 with TRBJ2-7, with TRBD1 identical over 7 bases. V trimming: 3 bases; J trimming: 3 bases; junction bases outside the gene matches: 2. This CDR3 is 13 amino acids long. Looked up from germline, CDR1 is LNHDA and CDR2 is SQIVND (reference sequence). The CDR3 DNA follows: TGTGCCAGTAGTATCAGACAGGGCTACGAGCAGTACTTC. Its protein is CASSIRQGYEQYF.

This CDR3 is CASSSRGIGTGVYEQYF. The CDR3 region has the DNA TGTGCCAGCAGCTCTAGGGGAATAGGGACAGGGGTCTACGAGCAGTACTTC. The rearrangement links TRBV7-2 to TRBJ2-7; the match to TRBD1 covers 10 bases. Germline V gene lookup returns CDR1 SGHTA and CDR2 FQGNSA. This CDR3 is 17 amino acids long. Germline trimming cut 4 bases from V and 3 bases from J; bases unmatched to any gene: 12.

The rearrangement uses TRBV10-3 and TRBJ2-2; D uncertain. The V gene's germline CDR1 is ENHRY and CDR2 SYGVKD. The CDR3 extends over 12 amino acids. Deletions cut 5 bases from V and 6 bases from J, with 7 bases between. The CDR3 nucleotides are TGTGCCATCAGTCCAGGCGCCGGGGAGCTGTTTTTT. This codes for CAISPGAGELFF.

The genes are TRBV7-3 and TRBJ2-1; TRBD2 might be the D (6 bases). The CDR3 contains 15 residues. Germline loops: CDR1 SGHTA, CDR2 FQGTGA. The V gene lost 5 bases and the J gene lost 3 bases, with 14 bases spanning the gap. CDR3 bases: TGTGCCAGCAGCCTGACCGGGGACTTCTACAATGAGCAGTTCTTC. It is translated as CASSLTGDFYNEQFF.

This chain links TRBV28 with TRBJ2-7, with 10 bases matching TRBD2. V gave up 6 bases and J gave up 6 bases; unmatched junction bases: 5. This CDR3 comprises 13 residues. Germline-derived CDR1 and CDR2 are MDHEN and SYDVKM. The DNA for the CDR3 is TGTGCCAGCAGGTGGGCTAGCGGGAGCGAGCAGTACTTC. Protein: CASRWASGSEQYF.

V and J are TRBV5-6 and TRBJ2-7, with D unresolved. This CDR3 is 18 amino acids long. V lost 4 bases and J lost 1, with 24 bases in between. Germline CDR1 reads SGHDT; CDR2 reads YYEEEE. CDR3 amino acids: CASSRRGFGRSESYEQYF. The CDR3, as DNA: TGTGCCAGCAGCCGGCGTGGTTTCGGCAGGTCGGAATCCTACGAGCAGTACTTC. Variable domain in full (rest from reference TRBV5-6 and TRBJ2-7): DAGVTQSPTHLIKTRGQQVTLRCSPKSGHDTVSWYQQALGQGPQFIFQYYEEEERQRGNFPDRFSGHQFPNYSSELNVNALLLGDSALYLCASSRRGFGRSESYEQYFGPGTRLTVT.

This clone appeared a single time. V is TRBV7-6 and J is TRBJ2-1, with 11 bases lining up with TRBD2. Germline V gene lookup returns CDR1 SGHVS and CDR2 FNYEAQ. This CDR3 comprises 15 residues. Losses at the gene ends were 7 bases for V and 4 bases for J; bases not matched to a gene: 6. CDR3 protein: CASTRTSGSYNEQFF. CDR3 DNA: TGTGCCAGCACCCGCACTAGCGGGAGTTACAATGAGCAGTTCTTC. Looking up the rest from reference TRBV7-6 and TRBJ2-1 gives the full variable domain: GAGVSQSPRYKVTKRGQDVALRCDPISGHVSLYWYRQALGQGPEFLTYFNYEAQQDKSGLPNDRFSAERPEGSISTLTIQRTEQRDSAMYRCASTRTSGSYNEQFFGPGTRLTVL.